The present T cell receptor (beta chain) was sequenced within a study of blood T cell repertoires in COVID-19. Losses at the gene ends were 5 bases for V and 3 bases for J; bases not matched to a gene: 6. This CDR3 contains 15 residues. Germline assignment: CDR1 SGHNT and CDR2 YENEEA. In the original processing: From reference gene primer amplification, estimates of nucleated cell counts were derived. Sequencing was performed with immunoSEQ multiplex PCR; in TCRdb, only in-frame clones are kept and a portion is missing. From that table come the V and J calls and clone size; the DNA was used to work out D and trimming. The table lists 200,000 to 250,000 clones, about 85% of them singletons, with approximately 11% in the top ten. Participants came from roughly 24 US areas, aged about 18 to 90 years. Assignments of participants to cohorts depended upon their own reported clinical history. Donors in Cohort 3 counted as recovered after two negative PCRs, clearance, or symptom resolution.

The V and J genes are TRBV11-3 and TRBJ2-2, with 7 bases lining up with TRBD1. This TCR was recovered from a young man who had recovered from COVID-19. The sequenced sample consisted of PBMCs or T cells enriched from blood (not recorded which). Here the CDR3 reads CASSPLTGDTGELFF. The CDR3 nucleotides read TGTGCCAGCAGCCCACTAACAGGGGACACCGGGGAGCTGTTTTTT.